Below are 31 T cell receptor beta chains sequenced from a single sample in a study of blood T cell repertoires in COVID-19. Repertoires were generated with immunoSEQ multiplex PCR, while TCRdb's copy carries only in-frame clones and drops some. The sample shows about 250,000 clones, under 90% of them seen only once. Sequencing input: PBMCs or T cells enriched from blood (not recorded which). The receptors come from a man aged 35 to 55 who had recovered from COVID-19.

This clone was recorded once. This rearrangement joins TRBV7-2 to TRBJ2-5; D possibly corresponds to TRBD1 (6 bases). This CDR3 has 15 residues. Trimming shortened V by 6 bases and J by 2 bases, and 16 bases separated the two germline ends. The germline V gene encodes CDR1 SGHTA and CDR2 FQGNSA. CDR3 bases: TGTGCCAGCAGGTATCCGGGACATCCTCAAGAGACCCAGTACTTC. It yields the protein CASRYPGHPQETQYF. The full variable domain, with the rest looked up from reference TRBV7-2 and TRBJ2-5, is GAGVSQSPSNKVTEKGKDVELRCDPISGHTALYWYRQSLGQGLEFLIYFQGNSAPDKSGLPSDRFSAERTGGSVSTLTIQRTQQEDSAVYLCASRYPGHPQETQYFGPGTRLLVL.

On this clone: The identical CDR3 is also encoded by other nucleotide sequences in the sample. This rearrangement joins TRBV27 to TRBJ2-7; TRBD1 matches at 11 bases. V was clipped by 6 bases and J by 3 bases; unmatched bases: 4. CDR1 is MNHEY and CDR2 is SMNVEV in the germline V gene (reference sequence). CDR3 length: 14 residues. The CDR3 sequence is CASSPGTGGYEQYF. In DNA, the CDR3 is TGTGCCAGCAGCCCTGGGACAGGGGGCTACGAGCAGTACTTC.

The chain couples TRBV25-1 to TRBJ1-4, with D perhaps matching TRBD1 (6 bases). The CDR3 consists of 13 residues. The germline V gene has CDR1 MGHDK and CDR2 SYGVNS. The CDR3 is CVRGRDTNEKLFF. The CDR3 nucleotides read TGTGTCAGGGGCAGGGATACTAATGAAAAACTGTTTTTT.

V is TRBV6-5 and J is TRBJ1-1; tentatively, D is TRBD1 (5 bases). Germline V CDR1 and CDR2: MNHEY, SVGAGI. CDR3 length: 14 residues. V lost 6 bases and J lost 4, with 15 bases in between. The CDR3, as DNA: TGTGCCAGCAGGTCCCGGGGGGGAGCCACTGAAGCTTTCTTT. It encodes CASRSRGGATEAFF.

The V and J genes are TRBV27 and TRBJ2-2; no firm D call. Trimming left V 0 bases short and J 5 bases short, with 7 bases between. This CDR3 spans 14 amino acids. Germline V gene lookup returns CDR1 MNHEY and CDR2 SMNVEV (reference sequence). The CDR3 reads CASSLSLVTGELFF. The CDR3 DNA is TGTGCCAGCAGTTTATCGTTAGTAACCGGGGAGCTGTTTTTT.

In this sample, this clone turned up once. The chain uses TRBV6-6 and TRBJ2-1; 11 nucleotides line up with TRBD2. V shed 4 bases, J shed 10 bases, and the junction held 9 bases outside the gene matches. Germline assignment: CDR1 MNHNY and CDR2 SVGAGI (reference sequence). The CDR3 loop spans 15 amino acids. The CDR3 nucleotides read TGTGCCAGCAGTTCCAGACTAGCGGGGCCCAGGGAGCAGTTCTTC. It codes for CASSSRLAGPREQFF.

The chain has TRBV27 and TRBJ1-5; D is possibly TRBD1 (5 bases). Between the trimmed V and J ends, which lost 1 base and 3 bases, there was a span of 16 bases. The CDR3 contains 17 residues. In germline, CDR1 is MNHEY, CDR2 SMNVEV (reference sequence). The chain's CDR3 is CASSLFCRTFNNQPQHF. The CDR3 DNA sequence: TGTGCCAGCAGTTTATTTTGTCGGACATTCAACAATCAGCCCCAGCATTTT.

The chain combines TRBV7-9 with TRBJ2-3, with 8 bases lining up with TRBD2. V dropped 5 bases and J dropped 6; count of bases not matched to a gene: 13. This CDR3 is 16 amino acids long. The germline gives CDR1 SEHNR, CDR2 FQNEAQ (reference sequence). This chain's CDR3 is CASSLGGSGGWDTQYF. Here the CDR3 DNA reads TGTGCCAGCAGCCTCGGCGGGAGCGGGGGCTGGGATACGCAGTATTTT.

As to this clone: At one end, the junction sequence differs from germline, possibly due to a read error. This chain links TRBV7-6 with TRBJ2-1; 10 bases fit TRBD2. Per germline, CDR1 SGHVS and CDR2 FNYEAQ. This CDR3 has 14 residues. The chain's CDR3 is CASSLAGVYNEQFF. The CDR3 region has the DNA TGTGCCAGCAGCCTAGCGGGAGTCTACAATGAGCAGTTCTTC.

The rearrangement uses TRBV11-2 and TRBJ1-1, with D possibly being TRBD1 (6 bases). Germline CDR1 SGHAT, CDR2 FQNNGV. The CDR3 extends over 15 amino acids. The V end was cut by 6 bases, the J end by 6 bases, with 20 bases between. CDR3 sequence: CASREARGFDAEAFF. The DNA for the CDR3 is TGTGCCAGCAGAGAGGCCAGGGGCTTTGACGCTGAAGCTTTCTTT.

This chain connects TRBV18 to TRBJ1-5, with D unclear. V lost 2 bases and J 7 bases, leaving 9 bases between the germline ends. The CDR3 sequence is 13 residues long. CDR1 is KGHSH, CDR2 LQKENI, per germline. This CDR3 reads CASSPELFQPQHF. As DNA, the CDR3 is TGTGCCAGCTCACCAGAGCTATTCCAGCCCCAGCATTTT.

The rearrangement joins TRBV5-8 to TRBJ2-3; the D is unclear. The CDR3 covers 13 residues. Germline V gene data show CDR1 as SGHTS and CDR2 as YDEGEE. Trimming left V 0 bases short and J 1 base short, with 3 bases between. This CDR3 is CASSLVGTDTQYF. CDR3 bases: TGTGCCAGCAGCTTGGTCGGCACAGATACGCAGTATTTT.

This rearrangement joins TRBV27 to TRBJ1-1; weak D call: TRBD1 (5 bases). The V end lost 5 bases, the J end lost 6 bases, and 19 bases lay between the germline ends. CDR3 length equals 15 residues. Germline V gene data show CDR1 as MNHEY and CDR2 as SMNVEV (reference sequence). The chain's CDR3 is CASSTGAQRESEAFF. In DNA, the CDR3 is TGTGCCAGCAGTACAGGTGCCCAAAGAGAATCTGAAGCTTTCTTT.

As to this clone: A read error may account for a junction end that differs from germline. The rearrangement joins TRBV19 to TRBJ2-3; 12 bases match TRBD1. The germline CDR1 and CDR2 sequences are LNHDA and SQIVND (reference sequence). The CDR3 contains 13 residues. CDR3 protein: CASSRHGTGGADF. The DNA for the CDR3 is TGTGCCAGTAGTAGACATGGGACAGGGGGCGCAGATTTT.

This chain joins TRBV19 and TRBJ2-4; TRBD2 might be the D (5 bases). V lost 3 bases and J lost 6, with 12 bases in between. The CDR3 is made up of 14 amino acids. Germline values: CDR1 LNHDA, CDR2 SQIVND (reference sequence). The CDR3 sequence is CASSIRDRGNIQYF. The CDR3 nucleotides are TGTGCCAGTAGTATTCGGGATCGAGGAAACATTCAGTACTTC.

The V call is TRBV15, the J call TRBJ1-3; tentatively, D is TRBD1 (5 bases). Germline values: CDR1 LNHNV, CDR2 YYDKDF (reference sequence). V lost 0 bases and J lost 0, with 9 bases in between. This CDR3 has 16 amino acids. The CDR3 protein is CATSRDRGTSGNTIYF. CDR3 in DNA: TGTGCCACCAGCAGAGATCGGGGGACCTCTGGAAACACCATATATTTT. The full variable domain, completed using reference TRBV15 and TRBJ1-3, is DAMVIQNPRYQVTQFGKPVTLSCSQTLNHNVMYWYQQKSSQAPKLLFHYYDKDFNNEADTPDNFQSRRPNTSFCFLDIRSPGLGDTAMYLCATSRDRGTSGNTIYFGEGSWLTVV.

The chain has TRBV2 and TRBJ2-3; 7 nucleotides match TRBD2. The CDR3 has 16 amino acids. V shed 1 base and J 1 base; nucleotides not matched to a gene: 5. Germline CDR1 and CDR2: SNHLY and FYNNEI. CDR3 residues: CASSEGGGFRTDTQYF. CDR3 coding DNA: TGTGCCAGCAGTGAAGGGGGGGGGTTCCGCACAGATACGCAGTATTTT.

This chain uses TRBV9 with TRBJ2-5; 7 bases map to TRBD2. With 2 bases clipped from V and 8 bases from J, the junction kept 6 bases outside the gene matches. In germline, CDR1 is SGDLS, CDR2 YYNGEE. CDR3 length equals 13 residues. The CDR3 reads CASSVGTKGTQYF. The CDR3 region has the DNA TGTGCCAGCAGCGTTGGGACTAAGGGTACCCAGTACTTC. Supplemented by reference TRBV9 and TRBJ2-5, the full variable domain reads DSGVTQTPKHLITATGQRVTLRCSPRSGDLSVYWYQQSLDQGLQFLIQYYNGEERAKGNILERFSAQQFPDLHSELNLSSLELGDSALYFCASSVGTKGTQYFGPGTRLLVL.

V is TRBV19 and J is TRBJ2-7; 11 bases align to TRBD1. With 5 bases clipped from V and 3 bases from J, the junction kept 6 bases outside the gene matches. Germline CDR1 LNHDA, CDR2 SQIVND (reference sequence). The CDR3 has 15 amino acids. CDR3 region: CASSATGTGGYEQYF. The CDR3 DNA follows: TGTGCCAGTAGTGCCACCGGGACAGGGGGCTACGAGCAGTACTTC.

This clone has a handful of counts. CDR3 bases: TGTGCCAGCGCTAACCGGGACAGGGTTAATGAAAAACTGTTTTTT. This encodes CASANRDRVNEKLFF. V is TRBV5-8 and J is TRBJ1-4; TRBD1 agrees at 9 bases. Germline trimming cut 7 bases from V and 4 bases from J; bases unmatched to any gene: 8. This CDR3 is 15 amino acids long. The germline gives CDR1 SGHTS, CDR2 YDEGEE.

The genes are TRBV5-8 and TRBJ2-1, with TRBD1 matching over 7 bases. The CDR3 is made up of 15 amino acids. Germline CDR1 is SGHTS and CDR2 is YDEGEE. Trimming took 6 bases from V and 5 from J; bases not matched to a gene: 11. In DNA, the CDR3 is TGTGCCAGCACCCAGCTTAGGACAGGTAACAATGAGCAGTTCTTC. As protein: CASTQLRTGNNEQFF.

This chain uses TRBV19 with TRBJ1-6; D uncertain. This CDR3 contains 13 residues. Per germline, CDR1 LNHDA and CDR2 SQIVND (reference sequence). With 10 bases removed from V and 8 bases from J, the gap between germline ends came to 15 bases. Here the CDR3 DNA reads TGTGCCACGACCGAGGGCGGCTATTCACCCCTCCACTTT. This sequence encodes CATTEGGYSPLHF.

This clone occurred a few times. This sequence joins TRBV7-3 and TRBJ2-1, with 8 bases identical to TRBD2. Germline V gene lookup returns CDR1 SGHTA and CDR2 FQGTGA. Losses at the gene ends were 5 bases for V and 3 bases for J; bases not matched to a gene: 12. The CDR3 length is 17 residues. This CDR3 is CASSAEGRGALYNEQFF. The CDR3 coding sequence is TGTGCCAGCAGCGCCGAGGGGCGGGGGGCCCTCTACAATGAGCAGTTCTTC.

The chain uses TRBV5-6 and TRBJ1-1, with D uncertain. Trimming took 3 bases from V and 6 from J, leaving 6 bases between them. The CDR3 has 11 residues. Looked up from germline, CDR1 is SGHDT and CDR2 is YYEEEE. CDR3 nucleotides: TGTGCCAGCAGCTACGGGGCTGAAGCTTTCTTT. This translates into CASSYGAEAFF.

This chain uses TRBV3-1 (or the pseudogene TRBV3-2) with TRBJ2-5; 11 bases line up with TRBD2. There are 17 residues in the CDR3. The J segment lost 5 bases and the V segment lost 6 bases, leaving 14 bases of the junction unmatched. Germline lookup yields CDR1 LGHDT and CDR2 YNNKEL (reference sequence). CDR3 loop: CASSPETLAGGLETQYF. CDR3 in DNA: TGTGCCAGCAGTCCTGAAACTTTAGCGGGGGGGCTGGAGACCCAGTACTTC.

In the case of this clone: Germline and junction disagree at one end, which may indicate a read error. The V and J genes are TRBV7-7 and TRBJ2-3; possible D gene TRBD1, 6 bases. CDR3 length equals 13 residues. CDR1 SSHAT and CDR2 FNYEAQ come from the germline V gene (reference sequence). The CDR3 loop reads CASSSDSTDTQYF. CDR3 sequence (DNA): TGTGCTAGCAGCTCGGACAGTACAGATACGCAGTATTTT. Filled out from reference TRBV7-7 and TRBJ2-3, the complete variable domain reads GAGVSQSPRYKVTKRGQDVTLRCDPISSHATLYWYQQALGQGPEFLTYFNYEAQPDKSGLPSDRFSAERPEGSISTLTIQRTEQRDSAMYRCASSSDSTDTQYFGPGTRLTVL.

The count of this clone is one. This chain joins TRBV18 and TRBJ2-7; 8 bases fit TRBD1. The CDR3 is 13 residues long. With V trimmed by 4 bases and J by 2 bases, 1 base remained unmatched. CDR1 is KGHSH and CDR2 is LQKENI in the germline V gene. The CDR3 loop reads CASSQTGAYEQYF. The CDR3 region has the DNA TGTGCCAGCTCACAGACAGGGGCCTACGAGCAGTACTTC.

CDR3 sequence (DNA): TGTGCCAGCAGCCGCTCCCGGGACAGGGGAACTGAAGCTTTCTTT. Translation: CASSRSRDRGTEAFF. J is TRBJ1-1 and V is TRBV3-1 (or the pseudogene TRBV3-2); TRBD1 matches 10 bases. The CDR3 contains 15 residues. The V segment lost 4 bases and the J segment 5 bases; nucleotides outside the gene matches: 7. Germline V gene lookup returns CDR1 LGHDT and CDR2 YNNKEL (reference sequence).

This chain joins TRBV11-2 and TRBJ1-2; 7 bases are shared with TRBD1. Germline loops: CDR1 SGHAT, CDR2 FQNNGV. Unmatched junction bases numbered 2, after V lost 4 bases and J lost 6 bases. The CDR3 sequence is 12 residues long. CDR3 region: CASSSGGNGYTF. In DNA form, the CDR3 reads TGTGCCAGCAGCTCAGGGGGGAATGGCTACACCTTC.

Comments on this clone: The sample carries other DNA sequences with the same CDR3. V gene TRBV7-6 combines with J gene TRBJ2-5, with TRBD2 matching 13 bases. The CDR3 consists of 16 residues. Trimming cost V 3 bases and J 2 bases; bases outside gene matches: 3. Germline lookup yields CDR1 SGHVS and CDR2 FNYEAQ. CDR3 sequence reads: CASSLGGLAGQETQYF. CDR3 coding DNA: TGTGCCAGCAGCTTGGGGGGACTAGCGGGGCAAGAGACCCAGTACTTC.

This chain connects TRBV29-1 to TRBJ1-6, with 9 bases that match TRBD1. Germline lookup yields CDR1 SQVTM and CDR2 ANQGSEA. The CDR3 runs 13 residues. With 7 bases clipped from V and 5 bases from J, the junction kept 3 bases outside the gene matches. The DNA for the CDR3 is TGCAGCGCGGGGGACAGGGATAATTCACCCCTCCACTTT. Its translation is CSAGDRDNSPLHF. Variable domain in full (rest from reference TRBV29-1 and TRBJ1-6): SAVISQKPSRDICQRGTSLTIQCQVDSQVTMMFWYRQQPGQSLTLIATANQGSEATYESGFVIDKFPISRPNLTFSTLTVSNMSPEDSSIYLCSAGDRDNSPLHFGNGTRLTVT.